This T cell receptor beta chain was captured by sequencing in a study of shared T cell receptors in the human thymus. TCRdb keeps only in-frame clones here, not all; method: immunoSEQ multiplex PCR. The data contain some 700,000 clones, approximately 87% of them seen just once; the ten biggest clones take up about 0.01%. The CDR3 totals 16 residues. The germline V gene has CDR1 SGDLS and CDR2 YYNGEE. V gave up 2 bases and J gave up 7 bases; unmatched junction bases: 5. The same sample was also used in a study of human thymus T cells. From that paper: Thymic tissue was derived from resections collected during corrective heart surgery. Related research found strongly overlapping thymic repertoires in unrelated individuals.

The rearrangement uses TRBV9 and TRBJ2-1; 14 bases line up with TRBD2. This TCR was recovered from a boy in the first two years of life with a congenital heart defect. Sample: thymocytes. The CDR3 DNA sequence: TGTGCCAGCAGCGTGGGACTAGCGGGAGTGAAGAATGAGCAGTTCTTC. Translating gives CASSVGLAGVKNEQFF.